This T cell receptor beta chain derives from a study of blood T cell repertoires in COVID-19. Study-level information: Both acute and convalescent COVID-19 samples were obtained from the United States, Italy and Spain. PBMCs, B-cell-depleted T cells, or T cells provided the cDNA or gDNA that made up the material.

Assay used: immunoSEQ multiplex PCR; TCRdb lists only in-frame clones, some missing. There are around 30,000 clones in the sample; roughly 92% occur only once, and roughly 3.5% lies in the top ten. There are 14 residues in the CDR3. V dropped 3 bases and J dropped 6; count of bases not matched to a gene: 2. In germline, CDR1 is SNHLY, CDR2 FYNNEI. Sequenced material: peripheral blood. The sequence came from a man in his sixties with acute or convalescent COVID-19. V and J are TRBV2 and TRBJ1-5; TRBD1 aligns across 10 bases. CDR3 nucleotide sequence: TGTGCCAGCAGTGACGGGACAGGGGTTCAGCCCCAGCATTTT. Translation gives CASSDGTGVQPQHF.